This is a list of T cell receptor beta chains from one sample in a study of OX40 agonist ivuxolimab in advanced cancers. Clones were sequenced by immunoSEQ multiplex PCR, and TCRdb holds only the in-frame ones, with some missing. The sample lists about 90,000 clones, approximately 90% seen once, with around 0.34% in the top ten. The sequences come from CD4+ or CD8+ T cells sorted from blood, collected in a trial of the OX40 agonist ivuxolimab. The receptor set was obtained from an adult with an advanced solid tumor such as melanoma, head and neck, liver or kidney cancer. Both conserved end residues are part of each CDR3. The D gene is left open where the match is weak. Size values are once, few and many counts, or a class for expanded clones, and some rows have none.

>TRBV28|-|-|14|TRBJ2-1
CASSLRIGSNEQFF
TGTGCCAGCAGTTTGAGGATAGGTAGCAATGAGCAGTTCTTC
>TRBV6-5|-|-|12|TRBJ2-7
CASRGVSYEQYF
TGTGCTTCACGTGGGGTCTCCTACGAGCAGTACTTC
>TRBV5-1|-|-|17|TRBJ2-3
CASSRGTEQTSTDTQYF
TGCGCCAGCAGCCGGGGGACAGAGCAGACTAGCACAGATACGCAGTATTTT
>TRBV28|TRBD2|once|15|TRBJ2-7
CASSSQTSGGYEQYF
TGTGCCAGCAGTTCCCAGACTAGCGGGGGCTACGAGCAGTACTTC
>TRBV5-6|TRBD2|-|17|TRBJ2-5
CASSLGLAGFGLETQYF
TGTGCCAGCAGCTTGGGACTAGCGGGATTTGGCTTGGAGACCCAGTACTTC
>TRBV7-2|TRBD2|-|16|TRBJ2-5
CASSAYGTTVDATQYF
TGTGCCAGCAGCGCGTATGGGACTACCGTCGATGCGACCCAGTACTTC
>TRBV7-2|TRBD2|-|16|TRBJ2-1
CASSLISGGPVNEQFF
TGTGCCAGCAGCTTAATATCGGGAGGGCCGGTCAATGAGCAGTTCTTC
>TRBV27|-|-|17|TRBJ2-2
CASSWGDIRANTGELFF
TGTGCCAGCAGTTGGGGGGATATTCGAGCTAACACCGGGGAGCTGTTTTTT
>TRBV4-3|TRBD1|-|18|TRBJ2-4
CASSQGGTGGYAKNIQYF
TGCGCCAGCAGCCAGGGCGGGACAGGGGGCTATGCCAAAAACATTCAGTACTTC
>TRBV6-6|TRBD2|-|14|TRBJ2-3
CASSSGSLTDTQYF
TGTGCCAGCAGTAGCGGGAGTCTCACAGATACGCAGTATTTT
>TRBV28|TRBD1|-|17|TRBJ1-5
CASSSPHGRGRNQPQHF
TGTGCCAGCAGTTCCCCCCACGGCAGGGGGCGAAATCAGCCCCAGCATTTT
>TRBV7-2|-|-|17|TRBJ2-3
CASSPWGVGIGTDTQYF
TGTGCCAGCAGCCCCTGGGGGGTGGGTATTGGCACAGATACGCAGTATTTT
>TRBV25-1|-|-|14|TRBJ2-1
CASSELGNYNEQFF
TGTGCCAGCAGTGAGCTCGGGAACTACAATGAGCAGTTCTTC
>TRBV5-4|-|once|14|TRBJ2-3
CASSLGGFTDTQYF
TGTGCCAGCAGCTTAGGCGGATTCACAGATACGCAGTATTTT
>TRBV7-8|TRBD1|-|13|TRBJ1-1
CANLKTGGTEAFF
TGTGCCAACCTCAAGACAGGGGGCACTGAAGCTTTCTTT
>TRBV7-2|-|once|12|TRBJ2-5
CASSLNEETQYF
TGTGCCAGCAGCTTAAACGAAGAGACCCAGTACTTC
>TRBV5-4|TRBD2|few|13|TRBJ2-3
CASSLNSGDTQYF
TGTGCCAGCAGCTTGAATAGCGGGGACACGCAGTATTTT
>TRBV5-4|-|-|14|TRBJ2-5
CASNPGEPEETQYF
TGTGCCAGCAACCCTGGGGAACCGGAAGAGACCCAGTACTTC
>TRBV27|TRBD1|-|18|TRBJ2-5
CASSLTGTGGTYQETQYF
TGTGCCAGCAGTTTAACCGGGACAGGGGGTACCTACCAAGAGACCCAGTACTTC
>TRBV9|-|-|15|TRBJ2-3
CASSVLGWSTDTQYF
TGTGCCAGCAGCGTGTTGGGGTGGAGCACAGATACGCAGTATTTT
>TRBV4-2|TRBD2|-|15|TRBJ2-1
CASSRSGTAYNEQFF
TGTGCCAGCAGCCGGAGCGGGACGGCCTACAATGAGCAGTTCTTC
>TRBV11-2|-|-|14|TRBJ2-4
CASSLAGGANIQYF
TGTGCCAGCAGCTTAGCTGGGGGGGCGAACATTCAGTACTTC
>TRBV19|-|-|14|TRBJ1-1
CASSRQGIITEAFF
TGTGCCAGTAGTAGGCAGGGAATTATCACTGAAGCTTTCTTT
>TRBV27|-|once|13|TRBJ2-7
CASSPPYGSEQYF
TGTGCCAGCAGCCCTCCCTATGGCTCGGAGCAGTACTTC
>TRBV7-2|-|-|13|TRBJ2-5
CASKIAAQETQYF
TGTGCCAGCAAGATAGCGGCGCAAGAGACCCAGTACTTC
>TRBV9|TRBD1|-|14|TRBJ1-6
CASSLTGPGSPLHF
TGTGCCAGCAGCCTGACAGGGCCTGGTTCACCCCTCCACTTT
>TRBV28|TRBD1|-|15|TRBJ1-4
CASSLPTGVSEKLFF
TGTGCCAGCAGTTTACCCACAGGGGTTAGTGAAAAACTGTTTTTT
>TRBV7-8|TRBD2|-|17|TRBJ2-2
CASSYRTSGTYTGELFF
TGTGCCAGCAGCTACCGGACTAGCGGGACCTACACCGGGGAGCTGTTTTTT
>TRBV28|TRBD1|-|14|TRBJ2-7
CASRGQGLTYEQYF
TGTGCCAGCAGAGGACAGGGCTTAACCTACGAGCAGTACTTC
>TRBV28|-|-|13|TRBJ2-7
CASSLSARGEQYF
TGTGCCAGCAGTTTATCGGCTAGGGGCGAGCAGTACTTC
>TRBV5-6|-|-|15|TRBJ1-1
CASSLPGGLNTEAFF
TGTGCCAGCAGCTTGCCTGGCGGATTGAACACTGAAGCTTTCTTT
>TRBV6-1|-|-|14|TRBJ2-2
CASSEWGRGGELFF
TGTGCCAGCAGTGAATGGGGGCGCGGCGGGGAGCTGTTTTTT
>TRBV7-3|-|-|15|TRBJ2-5
CASSLTGIAQETQYF
TGTGCCAGCAGCTTAACGGGAATAGCCCAAGAGACCCAGTACTTC
>TRBV5-1|TRBD2|once|16|TRBJ2-5
CASSFGAGGLQETQYF
TGCGCCAGCAGCTTCGGAGCGGGAGGCCTCCAAGAGACCCAGTACTTC
>TRBV4-2|TRBD2|-|17|TRBJ2-7
CASSQDLPLAGGNEQYF
TGTGCCAGCAGCCAAGATCTCCCACTAGCGGGAGGAAACGAGCAGTACTTC
>TRBV29-1|-|-|12|TRBJ1-1
CSVLELNTEAFF
TGCAGCGTTCTTGAGTTGAACACTGAAGCTTTCTTT
>TRBV7-9|-|-|17|TRBJ2-3
CASSPPLRAASTDTQYF
TGTGCCAGCAGCCCCCCTTTGAGGGCGGCTAGCACAGATACGCAGTATTTT
>TRBV4-3|TRBD2|-|16|TRBJ2-1
CASSQKLAGDPYEQFF
TGCGCCAGCAGCCAAAAACTAGCGGGGGACCCTTATGAGCAGTTCTTC
>TRBV7-9|TRBD2|-|15|TRBJ2-3
CASSPLGTSVDTQYF
TGTGCCAGCAGCCCTTTGGGGACTAGCGTTGATACGCAGTATTTT
>TRBV5-1|-|-|15|TRBJ2-3
CASSSGTYSTDTQYF
TGCGCCAGCAGCTCGGGGACGTATTCCACAGATACGCAGTATTTT
>TRBV6-6|-|-|13|TRBJ2-1
CASRKASYNEQFF
TGTGCCAGCAGGAAAGCGTCATACAATGAGCAGTTCTTC
>TRBV6-5|-|-|13|TRBJ1-1
CASSYARGFEAFF
TGTGCCAGCAGTTACGCAAGGGGATTTGAAGCTTTCTTT
>TRBV28|TRBD2|-|19|TRBJ2-5
CASNLFRQGLAGGGETQYF
TGTGCCAGCAATCTTTTCCGGCAGGGACTAGCGGGAGGGGGAGAGACCCAGTACTTC
>TRBV5-1|-|-|16|TRBJ2-1
CASSLGPFADKNEQFF
TGCGCCAGCAGCTTGGGACCATTCGCCGACAAGAATGAGCAGTTCTTC
>TRBV5-8|-|-|15|TRBJ2-5
CASSPTVASIETQYF
TGTGCCAGCAGCCCCACCGTAGCGTCCATCGAGACCCAGTACTTC
>TRBV5-6|-|-|15|TRBJ2-3
CASSLVGVGTDTQYF
TGTGCCAGCAGCTTGGTGGGTGTGGGCACAGATACGCAGTATTTT